These 2 T cell receptor beta chains were all obtained from the same sample, sequenced in a study of blood T cells in healthy people across ages (dated by TCRdb to between 2015 and 2016). The receptor library was made with 5' RACE. Reads for this sample came from an Illumina HiSeq 2500. A second PCR of roughly 6 to 12 cycles was run with a J-beta primer mix and a sample-barcoded 5' primer. Using fastp at Q25 and MiXCR, TCRdb reprocessed the public reads and kept productive beta chains. Every distinct CDR3 protein forms one entry, paired with its most common genes and DNA. The sample table records 730,000 or so distinct CDR3 sequences; roughly 41% of these occur just once. The ten largest account for roughly 30% of the sample. Sequenced: blood. These receptors came from a man older than 75 in good health.

There are a few counts of this clonotype. The chain carries TRBV5-1 and TRBJ1-2; no definite D call. This CDR3 spans 15 amino acids. Germline V CDR1 and CDR2: SGHRS, YFSETQ. The V gene lost 4 bases and the J gene lost 0 bases, with 13 bases spanning the gap. The CDR3: CASSPEGSPNYGYTF. The CDR3 DNA reads TGCGCCAGCAGCCCGGAAGGCAGTCCTAACTATGGCTACACCTTC.

The chain couples TRBV5-1 to TRBJ2-5, with 8 bases aligning to TRBD1. CDR3 length: 15 residues. V was pared by 7 bases and J by 4 bases, with 12 bases of the junction left unmatched. Germline assignment: CDR1 SGHRS and CDR2 YFSETQ. In nucleotides, the CDR3 is TGCGCCAGCGGCCCTGGGACAGGAGCCCGAGAGACCCAGTACTTC. It is translated as CASGPGTGARETQYF.